The next 32 T cell receptor beta chains were all read from a single sample in a study of blood T cells in healthy people across ages (dated by TCRdb to the mid-2010s). Receptor amplification or capture employed 5' RACE. Sequencing instrument: Illumina HiSeq 2500. A second roughly 6 to 11 cycle PCR used a sample-barcoded 5' primer and a J-beta primer mix. TCRdb ran its own pipeline on the public reads, namely fastp trimming at Q25 and MiXCR clone calling, and kept in-frame beta chains. Rows with a matching CDR3 protein are joined into one entry that keeps the most common DNA and genes. The sample contains hundreds of thousands of distinct CDR3 sequences, under 35% of them found a single time. The ten largest clones add up to about 18% of the sample. Sequenced input: blood. The receptors stem from an elderly woman in good health.

This rearrangement joins TRBV20-1 to TRBJ2-7; no clear D gene. The CDR3 consists of 14 residues. The germline CDR1 and CDR2 sequences are DFQATT and SNEGSKA (reference sequence). Trimming pared 0 bases from V and 1 base from J, leaving 10 bases between. CDR3 protein: CSARDQKDSYEQYF. CDR3 nucleotide sequence: TGCAGTGCTAGAGATCAGAAAGATTCCTACGAGCAGTACTTC.

This clonotype was observed at least ten times. The rearrangement joins TRBV20-1 to TRBJ2-3; tentatively, D is TRBD2 (5 bases). CDR3 length: 13 residues. Germline V CDR1 and CDR2: DFQATT, SNEGSKA (reference sequence). With 5 bases removed from V and 6 bases from J, the gap between germline ends came to 15 bases. The CDR3 region is CSARSVNTDTQYF. The CDR3, as DNA: TGCAGTGCTCGTAGCGTTAATACCGATACGCAGTATTTT.

Concerning this clonotype itself: This clone may be a read error of a much larger clone one base away. The chain combines TRBV20-1 with TRBJ2-7; D remains ambiguous. The CDR3 has 14 amino acids. Trimming pared 0 bases from V and 8 bases from J, leaving 17 bases between. Germline V lookup: CDR1 DFQATT, CDR2 SNEGSKA (reference sequence). CDR3 residues: CSARDWSSRTKQYF. The CDR3 coding sequence is TGCAGTGCTAGAGATTGGTCCTCCCGAACCAAGCAGTACTTC.

There are a few counts of this clonotype. The CDR3 protein is CASKGPGVTGELFF. The CDR3 nucleotides read TGTGCCAGCAAGGGCCCGGGGGTGACCGGGGAGCTGTTTTTT. This chain uses TRBV12-3 or TRBV12-4 with TRBJ2-2, with D possibly being TRBD2 (6 bases). The CDR3 has 14 amino acids. V lost 7 bases and J 5 bases, leaving 14 bases between the germline ends.

For this clonotype: This may be a read error, as it is one base from a much larger clone. This sequence joins TRBV6-2 or TRBV6-3 and TRBJ1-5; D gene unclear. CDR3 length: 13 amino acids. Trimming pared 6 bases from V and 6 bases from J, leaving 12 bases between. Germline V gene lookup returns CDR1 MNHEY and CDR2 SVGEGT. The CDR3 nucleotides read TGTGCCAGCAGCGACGGGGTGATTCAGCCCCAGCATTTT. It encodes CASSDGVIQPQHF.

V usage is TRBV24-1 and J usage is TRBJ2-4, with D tentatively TRBD1 (5 bases). Trimming shortened V by 7 bases and J by 0 bases, and 9 bases separated the two germline ends. The CDR3 sequence is 14 residues long. Germline values: CDR1 KGHDR, CDR2 SFDVKD. The CDR3 DNA sequence: TGTGCCACCAGGGGGCAGGGAGCCAAAAACATTCAGTACTTC. This encodes CATRGQGAKNIQYF.

This clonotype showed up many times. V usage is TRBV3-1 and J usage is TRBJ2-5; 7 nucleotides match TRBD1. Germline V lookup: CDR1 LGHDT, CDR2 YNNKEL (reference sequence). The CDR3 runs 13 residues. Losses at the gene ends were 8 bases for V and 2 bases for J; bases not matched to a gene: 5. The CDR3 loop reads CASQKGAQETQYF. CDR3 sequence (DNA): TGTGCCAGCCAAAAGGGGGCTCAAGAGACCCAGTACTTC.

This clonotype was seen at least ten times. This chain uses TRBV20-1 with TRBJ1-5; TRBD1 matches at 10 bases. Germline CDR1 and CDR2: DFQATT and SNEGSKA (reference sequence). CDR3 length: 12 amino acids. V lost 6 bases and J lost 7; bases outside the gene matches: 3. The CDR3 nucleotides are TGCAGTGCGAGGACAGGGGGACAGCCCCAGCATTTT. This codes for CSARTGGQPQHF.

In its sample, this clonotype was seen a few times. CDR3 in amino acids: CASSQASGGLNEQFF. CDR3 bases: TGTGCCAGCAGCCAAGCCAGCGGGGGGCTAAATGAGCAGTTCTTC. The chain employs TRBV4-2 and TRBJ2-1; 9 bases match TRBD2. Per the germline V gene, CDR1 is LGHNA and CDR2 is YNFKEQ. The J segment lost 7 bases and the V segment lost 1 base, leaving 5 bases of the junction unmatched. CDR3 length equals 15 residues.

This clonotype was counted at least ten times. The rearrangement joins TRBV7-2 to TRBJ2-5; perhaps TRBD1 as D (8 bases). The CDR3 is 14 residues long. Trimming took 6 bases from V and 5 from J, leaving 16 bases between them. The germline CDR1 and CDR2 sequences are SGHTA and FQGNSA. CDR3 residues: CASRTGGALETQYF. In DNA form, the CDR3 reads TGTGCCAGCAGAACAGGGGGGGCCCTGGAGACCCAGTACTTC.

The V and J genes are TRBV2 and TRBJ2-4, with D possibly matching TRBD1 (6 bases). The CDR3 extends over 16 amino acids. Germline-derived CDR1 and CDR2 are SNHLY and FYNNEI. V lost 8 bases, J lost 0 bases, and 17 bases lay in between. CDR3 in amino acids: CASGQSLALAKNIQYF. The CDR3 DNA sequence: TGTGCCAGCGGACAGTCACTCGCCCTAGCCAAAAACATTCAGTACTTC. Complete variable domain (other parts from reference TRBV2 and TRBJ2-4): EPEVTQTPSHQVTQMGQEVILRCVPISNHLYFYWYRQILGQKVEFLVSFYNNEISEKSEIFDDQFSVERPDGSNFTLKIRSTKLEDSAMYFCASGQSLALAKNIQYFGAGTRLSVL.

This sequence joins TRBV25-1 and TRBJ1-2; tentatively, D is TRBD1 (5 bases). Trimming removed 8 bases at V and 4 bases at J, with 14 bases between. CDR1 and CDR2 from the germline V gene are MGHDK and SYGVNS. The CDR3 spans 13 residues. CDR3 nucleotide sequence: TGTGCCAGCTCCGGGGCAGGATTCTATGGCTACACCTTC. Protein: CASSGAGFYGYTF.

This clonotype was seen more than once but under ten times. The genes are TRBV18 and TRBJ2-5; D ambiguous. Trimming pared 2 bases from V and 11 bases from J, leaving 12 bases between. Germline CDR1 is KGHSH and CDR2 is LQKENI. There are 12 residues in the CDR3. The CDR3 is CASSPEVDEQYF. The CDR3 DNA is TGTGCCAGCTCACCAGAGGTGGATGAGCAGTACTTC.

This clonotype was detected ten times or more. The rearrangement links TRBV10-1 to TRBJ2-1; 7 bases fit TRBD1. Germline trimming cut 6 bases from V and 2 bases from J; bases unmatched to any gene: 4. CDR3 length equals 14 residues. CDR1 is WNHNN, CDR2 SYGVQD, per germline (reference sequence). This CDR3 is CASSDRDAYNEQFF. The CDR3, as DNA: TGCGCCAGCAGCGACAGGGACGCCTACAATGAGCAGTTCTTC.

The chain is built from TRBV14 and TRBJ2-5, with D possibly being TRBD1 (6 bases). CDR1 is SGHDN, CDR2 FVKESK, per germline. The V gene lost 5 bases and the J gene lost 2 bases, with 15 bases spanning the gap. This CDR3 is built from 15 residues. CDR3 DNA: TGTGCCAGCAGCGCCCAGGGGATGGGGCAAGAGACCCAGTACTTC. Translation: CASSAQGMGQETQYF.

The sample holds many counts of this clonotype. The gene calls are TRBV29-1 and TRBJ2-5; weak D call: TRBD2 (5 bases). V shed 0 bases and J shed 4 bases, with 9 bases lying between them. The CDR3 is 13 amino acids. Germline V gives CDR1 SQVTM, CDR2 ANQGSEA. CDR3: CSVEELGLETQYF. Here the CDR3 DNA reads TGCAGCGTTGAAGAACTAGGGCTAGAGACCCAGTACTTC.

The chain recombines TRBV2 with TRBJ1-3; D is undetermined. The V and J ends lost 7 bases and 4 bases respectively, with 11 bases between them. The V gene's germline CDR1 is SNHLY and CDR2 FYNNEI. CDR3 length: 13 amino acids. CDR3 loop: CASTQLTGNTIYF. In DNA, the CDR3 is TGTGCCAGCACTCAGTTGACCGGAAACACCATATATTTT.

This clonotype was counted only a few times. In nucleotides, the CDR3 is TGTGCCAGCAGCTTAGGAGGGATGATGAACACTGAAGCTTTCTTT. Amino acid sequence: CASSLGGMMNTEAFF. This chain links TRBV7-2 with TRBJ1-1; no clear D. Trimming took 1 base from V and 0 from J, leaving 9 bases between them. The germline gives CDR1 SGHTA, CDR2 FQGNSA. This CDR3 is built from 15 residues. Using reference TRBV7-2 and TRBJ1-1 for the parts outside the CDR3, the full variable domain is GAGVSQSPSNKVTEKGKDVELRCDPISGHTALYWYRQSLGQGLEFLIYFQGNSAPDKSGLPSDRFSAERTGGSVSTLTIQRTQQEDSAVYLCASSLGGMMNTEAFFGQGTRLTVV.

Notes on this clonotype: This CDR3 fails to terminate in the conserved phenylalanine or tryptophan, so it likely reflects a read error. The chain carries TRBV5-1 and TRBJ2-7, with TRBD2 as a possible D gene (6 bases). The CDR3 has 15 amino acids. Germline V gives CDR1 SGHRS, CDR2 YFSETQ. The ends were cut back, 0 bases at V and 6 bases at J, with 16 bases in the middle. CDR3: CASSLVRSGTCEQYY. The CDR3 DNA sequence: TGCGCCAGCAGCTTGGTTCGTAGCGGAACCTGCGAGCAGTACTAC.

The J gene is TRBJ1-2, the V gene TRBV28, with D maybe TRBD1 (5 bases). Deletions cut 0 bases from V and 1 base from J, with 12 bases between. This CDR3 has 16 amino acids. Germline values: CDR1 MDHEN, CDR2 SYDVKM. This CDR3 is CASSLWIGDLNYGYTF. The CDR3 coding sequence is TGTGCCAGCAGTTTATGGATCGGGGACCTTAACTATGGCTACACCTTC.

In this sample, this clonotype turned up a few times. The J gene is TRBJ1-4, the V gene TRBV7-2; D might be TRBD1 (6 bases). This CDR3 has 15 amino acids. From germline, CDR1 is SGHTA and CDR2 FQGNSA. The V gene lost 2 bases and the J gene lost 4 bases, with 11 bases spanning the gap. The CDR3 spells CASSLRGQINEKLFF. Written as DNA, the CDR3 is TGTGCCAGCAGCTTACGAGGACAGATTAATGAAAAACTGTTTTTT.

Points on this clonotype: This clone may be a read error of a much larger clone one base away. The chain combines TRBV6-5 with TRBJ2-7; D is possibly TRBD2 (5 bases). This CDR3 is 14 amino acids long. CDR1 and CDR2 from the germline V gene are MNHEY and SVGAGI. Trimming left V 9 bases short and J 2 bases short, with 17 bases between. The CDR3 DNA reads TGTGCCAGTTCCTCGGACTGGACCACCTACGAGCAGTACTTC. Its protein is CASSSDWTTYEQYF.

The chain is built from TRBV5-5 and TRBJ2-5; possible D gene TRBD1, 6 bases. Germline-derived CDR1 and CDR2 are SGHKS and YYEKEE (reference sequence). The CDR3 runs to 15 residues. V was pared by 4 bases and J by 11 bases, with 24 bases between. The CDR3 nucleotides are TGTGCCAGCAGCGCTTACGGGACAAATTGCAATGAGCAGTACTTC. Translating it yields CASSAYGTNCNEQYF.

The rearrangement joins TRBV28 to TRBJ1-1, with 7 bases lining up with TRBD1. Germline V gene data show CDR1 as MDHEN and CDR2 as SYDVKM. CDR3 size: 16 residues. Germline trimming cut 3 bases from V and 1 base from J; bases unmatched to any gene: 8. The CDR3 loop is CASSFVRGRANTEAFF. In nucleotides, the CDR3 is TGTGCCAGCAGTTTTGTGAGGGGGCGAGCGAACACTGAAGCTTTCTTT.

This clonotype was seen a handful of times. One end of the junction fails to match germline, which may point to a read error. V is TRBV28 and J is TRBJ2-6; a weak D match, TRBD1 (5 bases). Germline loops: CDR1 MDHEN, CDR2 SYDVKM. The CDR3 loop spans 15 amino acids. Here the CDR3 reads CASTLGVAGANVRTF. CDR3 bases: TGTGCCAGCACCCTAGGGGTGGCTGGGGCCAACGTCCGGACTTTC.

In this sample, this clonotype turned up many times. The chain carries TRBV7-9 and TRBJ2-1, with TRBD2 as a possible D gene (7 bases). The CDR3 sequence is 15 residues long. The ends were cut back, 5 bases at V and 2 bases at J, with 13 bases in the middle. Germline V CDR1 and CDR2: SEHNR, FQNEAQ (reference sequence). The CDR3 nucleotides are TGTGCCAGCAGCCGAGAAGGGGGGGCCTACAATGAGCAGTTCTTC. Its protein product is CASSREGGAYNEQFF. The full variable domain, in which reference TRBV7-9 and TRBJ2-1 provide the parts outside the CDR3, is DTGVSQNPRHKITKRGQNVTFRCDPISEHNRLYWYRQTLGQGPEFLTYFQNEAQLEKSRLLSDRFSAERPKGSFSTLEIQRTEQGDSAMYLCASSREGGAYNEQFFGPGTRLTVL.

In this sample, this clonotype turned up many times. V and J are TRBV7-2 and TRBJ2-3, with 13 positions matching TRBD2. J gave up 7 bases and V 5 bases, and 9 bases lay outside the gene matches. From germline, CDR1 is SGHTA and CDR2 FQGNSA. The CDR3 is 16 residues long. CDR3 coding DNA: TGTGCCAGCAGCCACACTAGCGGGGGGGCCCTGAATACGCAGTATTTT. Translating it yields CASSHTSGGALNTQYF.

At least ten counts were recorded for this clonotype. The rearrangement links TRBV29-1 to TRBJ1-2; the D is unclear. Trimming removed 0 bases from V and 7 bases from J, with 12 bases in between. CDR3 length: 13 residues. CDR1 is SQVTM and CDR2 is ANQGSEA in the germline V gene. The CDR3, as DNA: TGCAGCGTTGAAGATTGGTCAAGCTCTGGCTACACCTTC. This gives the protein CSVEDWSSSGYTF.

This chain joins TRBV20-1 and TRBJ1-4, with 12 bases lining up with TRBD1. The CDR3 length is 16 residues. V dropped 3 bases and J dropped 8; count of bases not matched to a gene: 10. CDR1 and CDR2 (germline): DFQATT, SNEGSKA (reference sequence). The CDR3 loop is CSASPGQGARGEKLFF. CDR3 in DNA: TGCAGTGCTAGTCCGGGACAGGGGGCCCGAGGGGAAAAACTGTTTTTT.

This clonotype was counted at least ten times. The chain couples TRBV25-1 to TRBJ1-2; 8 bases are shared with TRBD1. This CDR3 has 15 amino acids. J gave up 4 bases and V 3 bases, and 7 bases lay outside the gene matches. CDR1 is MGHDK, CDR2 SYGVNS, per germline. For the CDR3, the DNA is TGTGCCAGCAGTGACCCTGGACAGGGTATCTATGGCTACACCTTC. This sequence encodes CASSDPGQGIYGYTF.

A remark on this clonotype: A read error may produce the germline difference seen at one junction end. The chain combines TRBV28 with TRBJ2-4; 8 bases map to TRBD1. This CDR3 contains 16 residues. Germline V lookup: CDR1 MDHEN, CDR2 SYDVKM. The CDR3 reads CASSGSRGLVKTIQYF. Here the CDR3 DNA reads TGTGCCAGCAGCGGTAGCAGGGGGCTGGTCAAAACCATTCAGTACTTC.

This clonotype was counted ten times or more. This chain uses TRBV7-2 with TRBJ2-1, with TRBD2 identical over 16 bases. CDR1 SGHTA and CDR2 FQGNSA come from the germline V gene. This CDR3 has 17 residues. Trimming removed 5 bases from V and 9 bases from J; junction bases left unmatched: 10. The CDR3 is CASSQGLAGGLFGEQFF. For the CDR3, the DNA is TGTGCCAGCAGCCAGGGACTAGCGGGGGGGCTTTTCGGTGAGCAGTTCTTC.